A selection of T cell receptor beta chains follows, all from one sample in a study of T cell responses to AZD1222 COVID-19 vaccine. TCRdb keeps only in-frame clones here, not all; method: immunoSEQ multiplex PCR. Here the sample spans roughly 83,000 clones, around 86% being singletons. The sample here was peripheral blood, taken on day 0 of AZD1222 vaccination. Receptor source: an adult in good health. Both conserved end residues are part of each CDR3. A D gene is named only where the DNA matches it firmly. Clone size is stated in some rows and not others, as once, few, many or a class when expanded.

TRBV7-6,NA,NA,14,TRBJ2-7,CASSLELAVHEQYF,TGTGCCAGCAGCTTAGAACTAGCAGTCCACGAGCAGTACTTC
TRBV19,NA,NA,14,TRBJ1-5,CASSIGQLNQPQHF,TGTGCCAGTAGTATAGGCCAGTTAAATCAGCCCCAGCATTTT
TRBV11-3,NA,NA,9,TRBJ1-2,CGGLDGYTF,TGCGGGGGGCTTGATGGCTACACCTTC
TRBV10-2,NA,TRBD1,15,TRBJ1-4,CARNRGREDNEKLFF,TGCGCCAGGAACAGGGGGCGGGAGGATAATGAAAAACTGTTTTTT
TRBV5-6,NA,TRBD1,17,TRBJ1-3,CASSFRDREISGNTIYF,TGTGCCAGCAGCTTTAGGGACAGGGAAATAAGTGGAAACACCATATATTTT
TRBV21-1,NA,NA,15,TRBJ1-2,CASAKGARKNYGYTF,TGTGCCAGCGCAAAAGGGGCCAGAAAAAACTATGGCTACACCTTC
TRBV10-2,NA,NA,14,TRBJ1-3,CASSEGSSGNTIYF,TGCGCCAGCAGTGAGGGGTCGTCCGGAAACACCATATATTTT
TRBV11-3,NA,TRBD2,15,TRBJ2-1,CASSPRLAGYNEQFF,TGTGCCAGCAGCCCGCGACTAGCGGGTTACAATGAGCAGTTCTTC
TRBV12-3/TRBV12-4,NA,TRBD1,13,TRBJ1-1,CASSGGQAPFTFF,TGTGCCAGCAGCGGAGGACAGGCGCCTTTTACTTTCTTT
TRBV24-1,few,NA,15,TRBJ2-3,CATSDWSEAPDTQYF,TGTGCCACCAGTGATTGGAGTGAGGCGCCAGATACGCAGTATTTT
TRBV2,NA,NA,15,TRBJ1-4,CASRFTVWGNEKLFF,TGTGCCAGCAGGTTCACGGTCTGGGGTAATGAAAAACTGTTTTTT
TRBV29-1,NA,TRBD2,14,TRBJ2-3,CSVATSGAADTQYF,TGCAGCGTTGCGACTAGCGGGGCGGCAGATACGCAGTATTTT
TRBV27,NA,NA,15,TRBJ1-5,CASSPYSGSNQPQHF,TGTGCCAGCAGTCCCTACTCCGGGAGTAATCAGCCCCAGCATTTT
TRBV19,NA,TRBD2,15,TRBJ2-7,CASRKGPSGSYEQYF,TGTGCCAGCCGGAAAGGTCCTAGCGGTTCCTACGAGCAGTACTTC
TRBV30,NA,NA,11,TRBJ2-2,CAWIKGGELFF,TGTGCCTGGATCAAGGGCGGGGAGCTGTTTTTT
TRBV3-1/TRBV3-2,NA,NA,12,TRBJ1-1,CASSQDRWGAFF,TGTGCCAGCAGCCAGGATAGATGGGGGGCTTTCTTT
TRBV15,few,NA,14,TRBJ2-3,CATSRDFAPGTQYF,TGTGCCACCAGCAGAGATTTTGCCCCCGGTACGCAGTATTTT
TRBV21-1,NA,NA,19,TRBJ1-1,CASKAPPREKSEMNTEAFF,TGTGCCAGCAAGGCTCCCCCCAGGGAGAAGTCCGAGATGAACACTGAAGCTTTCTTT
TRBV7-8,NA,NA,17,TRBJ1-2,CASSLGLPGSKDYGYTF,TGTGCCAGCAGCTTAGGACTCCCAGGGTCGAAGGACTATGGCTACACCTTC
TRBV20-1,NA,NA,14,TRBJ1-5,CSASRGMANQPQHF,TGCAGTGCTAGTCGTGGTATGGCGAATCAGCCCCAGCATTTT
TRBV7-2,NA,NA,16,TRBJ2-7,CASSPQGFSSPYEQYF,TGTGCCAGCAGCCCCCAGGGTTTTTCTTCGCCCTACGAGCAGTACTTC
TRBV18,NA,NA,14,TRBJ1-2,CASSSNTDNYGYTF,TGTGCCAGCTCATCGAATACGGATAACTATGGCTACACCTTC
TRBV11-2,NA,TRBD2,19,TRBJ2-2,CASSLGASGGPTNTGELFF,TGTGCCAGCAGCTTAGGAGCTAGCGGGGGCCCGACGAACACCGGGGAGCTGTTTTTT
TRBV6-5,NA,NA,10,TRBJ1-1,CASTRVSAFF,TGTGCCAGCACCCGGGTGTCTGCTTTCTTT
TRBV5-1,few,TRBD1,15,TRBJ1-6,CASSLVGQGATPLHF,TGCGCCAGCAGCTTGGTGGGACAGGGGGCTACACCCCTCCACTTT
TRBV20-1,once,NA,11,TRBJ1-6,CSARDDSPLHF,TGCAGTGCTAGAGATGATTCACCCCTCCACTTT
TRBV18,NA,TRBD1,13,TRBJ1-1,CASSPDRTVEAFF,TGTGCCAGCTCCCCGGACAGGACGGTTGAAGCTTTCTTT
TRBV15,NA,TRBD2,16,TRBJ2-5,CATRAGTSGLQETQYF,TGTGCCACCAGGGCTGGAACTAGCGGCCTCCAAGAGACCCAGTACTTC
TRBV3-1/TRBV3-2,few,NA,19,TRBJ2-1,CASSQVLRTTPRNYNEQFF,TGTGCCAGCAGCCAAGTTTTGAGGACCACCCCCCGGAACTACAATGAGCAGTTCTTC
TRBV19,NA,NA,15,TRBJ1-4,CASSMGAVSNEKLFF,TGTGCCAGTAGTATGGGGGCAGTCTCTAATGAAAAACTGTTTTTT
TRBV4-3,NA,NA,13,TRBJ2-3,CASSQDGEDTQYF,TGCGCCAGCAGCCAAGATGGGGAAGATACGCAGTATTTT
TRBV2,NA,TRBD2,15,TRBJ2-3,CASRRTSGWGDTQYF,TGTGCCAGCAGACGGACTAGCGGCTGGGGGGATACGCAGTATTTT
TRBV3-1/TRBV3-2,NA,NA,13,TRBJ1-4,CASRVGAGEKLFF,TGTGCCAGCAGAGTTGGGGCTGGGGAAAAACTGTTTTTT
TRBV6-5,NA,NA,11,TRBJ1-1,CGAGGNTEAFF,TGTGGAGCGGGGGGTAACACTGAAGCTTTCTTT
TRBV11-3,NA,NA,13,TRBJ2-5,CASSKGPGETQYF,TGTGCCAGCAGCAAGGGCCCCGGGGAGACCCAGTACTTC
TRBV5-1,NA,NA,16,TRBJ1-5,CASSLGGADSNQPQHF,TGCGCCAGCAGCTTGGGGGGGGCGGATAGCAATCAGCCCCAGCATTTT
TRBV3-1/TRBV3-2,many,NA,16,TRBJ1-2,CASSQVGAWIFYGYTF,TGTGCCAGCAGCCAAGTGGGGGCGTGGATCTTCTATGGCTACACCTTC
TRBV27,once,NA,16,TRBJ1-5,CASSPPGPRGNQPQHF,TGTGCCAGCAGCCCACCGGGACCCCGGGGCAATCAGCCCCAGCATTTT
TRBV6-5,NA,TRBD1,14,TRBJ1-2,CASSKDRTNYGYTF,TGTGCCAGCAGCAAGGACAGGACTAACTATGGCTACACCTTC
TRBV7-2,few,NA,15,TRBJ2-7,CASSLASPTPYEQYF,TGTGCCAGCAGCTTAGCGTCCCCAACCCCCTACGAGCAGTACTTC
TRBV10-2,NA,NA,14,TRBJ1-5,CASSAAGEDQPQHF,TGCGCCAGCAGTGCGGCAGGGGAGGATCAGCCCCAGCATTTT
TRBV18,NA,TRBD1,15,TRBJ2-5,CASSPWDSQGETQYF,TGTGCCAGCTCACCATGGGACAGCCAAGGGGAGACCCAGTACTTC
TRBV11-2,NA,TRBD1,15,TRBJ2-7,CASSLVATGSYEQYF,TGTGCCAGCAGCTTAGTTGCGACAGGGTCCTACGAGCAGTACTTC
TRBV5-4,NA,TRBD1,15,TRBJ1-4,CASSVTGGAVEKLFF,TGTGCCAGCAGCGTCACAGGGGGCGCGGTTGAAAAACTGTTTTTT
TRBV7-3,NA,NA,12,TRBJ2-3,CASSFGGDTQYF,TGTGCCAGCAGCTTTGGCGGAGATACGCAGTATTTT
TRBV6-2/TRBV6-3,NA,NA,13,TRBJ2-1,CASSRGPSNEQFF,TGTGCCAGCAGTCGAGGGCCGTCCAATGAGCAGTTCTTC
TRBV4-2,NA,NA,15,TRBJ2-7,CASSNLGQTPYEQYF,TGTGCCAGCAGCAACCTTGGACAGACACCCTACGAGCAGTACTTC
TRBV28,NA,NA,16,TRBJ2-2,CASKPGAGVNTGELFF,TGTGCCAGCAAACCCGGGGCGGGTGTGAACACCGGGGAGCTGTTTTTT
TRBV2,NA,TRBD2,18,TRBJ2-3,CASSGDRTSGTSTDTQYF,TGTGCCAGCAGTGGCGACCGGACTAGCGGCACTAGCACAGATACGCAGTATTTT
TRBV5-6,NA,TRBD1,15,TRBJ1-5,CASSRQDRGHQPQHF,TGTGCCAGCAGCCGACAGGACAGGGGGCATCAGCCCCAGCATTTT
TRBV29-1,NA,NA,13,TRBJ1-1,CSVGVGRNTEAFF,TGCAGCGTTGGAGTAGGAAGGAACACTGAAGCTTTCTTT
TRBV15,NA,NA,15,TRBJ1-4,CATSRDPQGGEKLFF,TGTGCCACCAGCAGAGATCCCCAGGGAGGGGAAAAACTGTTTTTT
TRBV6-1,NA,NA,16,TRBJ1-5,CASSDTMRFSNQPQHF,TGTGCCAGCAGTGACACCATGCGCTTTAGCAATCAGCCCCAGCATTTT
TRBV2,NA,NA,14,TRBJ1-4,CASSDGRFAEKLFF,TGTGCCAGCAGTGACGGACGATTTGCTGAAAAACTGTTTTTT
TRBV6-5,NA,NA,12,TRBJ2-1,CASSPGGGAQFF,TGTGCCAGCAGTCCCGGTGGGGGGGCCCAGTTCTTC